The 29 T cell receptor beta chains in this list originate from one sample, sequenced in a study of blood T cells in healthy people across ages (dated by TCRdb to between 2015 and 2016). The library was prepared using 5' RACE. The listed sequencing device is Illumina HiSeq 2500. The second PCR ran for roughly 7 to 11 cycles and used a J-beta primer mix along with a sample-barcoded 5' primer. Clones were called with MiXCR by TCRdb after fastp trimmed the public reads at Q25, and only in-frame beta chains were retained. One record per CDR3 amino acid sequence lists the most common genes and DNA. In this sample the table shows about 620,000 distinct CDR3 sequences, over 20% of which occur a single time. Of the sample, roughly 3.6% falls within the top ten clones. The source material was blood. The receptors stem from a man in his 70s in good health.

This chain connects TRBV5-1 to TRBJ2-3; 8 nucleotides match TRBD2. The CDR3 sequence is 14 residues long. CDR1 is SGHRS and CDR2 is YFSETQ in the germline V gene. V trimming: 10 bases; J trimming: 2 bases; junction bases outside the gene matches: 9. DNA of the CDR3: TGCGCCTGCCAAGTAGCGGGGCCCACAGATACGCAGTATTTT. Its protein product is CACQVAGPTDTQYF.

This clonotype was seen only a few times. The chain employs TRBV5-1 and TRBJ2-1, with TRBD2 as a possible D gene (6 bases). CDR3 size: 15 residues. CDR1 and CDR2 (germline): SGHRS, YFSETQ. V lost 0 bases to trimming and J lost 7 bases, with 14 bases between them. CDR3 region: CASSLDSAGRNEQFF. In DNA form, the CDR3 reads TGCGCCAGCAGCTTGGACTCTGCGGGGCGGAATGAGCAGTTCTTC.

The gene calls are TRBV14 and TRBJ2-2; TRBD1 matches at 8 bases. In germline, CDR1 is SGHDN, CDR2 FVKESK. The CDR3 spans 13 residues. V lost 0 bases, J lost 9 bases, and 0 bases stayed unmatched. The DNA for the CDR3 is TGTGCCAGCAGCCAAGACAGGGGGCGGGAGCTGTTTTTT. It yields the protein CASSQDRGRELFF. Combining the CDR3 with reference TRBV14 and TRBJ2-2 gives the whole variable domain EAGVTQFPSHSVIEKGQTVTLRCDPISGHDNLYWYRRVMGKEIKFLLHFVKESKQDESGMPNNRFLAERTGGTYSTLKVQPAELEDSGVYFCASSQDRGRELFFGEGSRLTVL.

A few counts support this clonotype. The CDR3 here is CASSATGAPETQYF. Written as DNA, the CDR3 is TGTGCCAGCAGCGCAACAGGGGCCCCAGAGACCCAGTACTTC. The chain is built from TRBV2 and TRBJ2-5; 7 nucleotides line up with TRBD1. Germline V gene sequence: CDR1 SNHLY, CDR2 FYNNEI. This CDR3 is 14 amino acids long. Losses at the gene ends were 6 bases for V and 4 bases for J; bases not matched to a gene: 8. The variable domain in full, with the rest retrieved from reference TRBV2 and TRBJ2-5, is EPEVTQTPSHQVTQMGQEVILRCVPISNHLYFYWYRQILGQKVEFLVSFYNNEISEKSEIFDDQFSVERPDGSNFTLKIRSTKLEDSAMYFCASSATGAPETQYFGPGTRLLVL.

CDR3 residues: CASSLRTSGINNEQFF. The CDR3 region has the DNA TGCGCCAGCAGCTTAAGGACTAGCGGGATCAACAATGAGCAGTTCTTC. V gene TRBV5-1 combines with J gene TRBJ2-1, with 12 nucleotides matching TRBD2. This CDR3 is built from 16 residues. The germline CDR1 and CDR2 sequences are SGHRS and YFSETQ. The V segment lost 2 bases and the J segment 5 bases; nucleotides outside the gene matches: 5.

This clonotype has just a few counts. The V call is TRBV3-1, the J call TRBJ2-7; perhaps TRBD2 as D (6 bases). The CDR3 loop spans 15 amino acids. Germline loops: CDR1 LGHDT, CDR2 YNNKEL (reference sequence). V lost 0 bases to trimming and J lost 3 bases, with 12 bases between them. For the CDR3, the DNA is TGTGCCAGCAGCCAAGATCCCAGACTAGACTACGAGCAGTACTTC. Translating it yields CASSQDPRLDYEQYF.

This sequence joins TRBV5-1 and TRBJ2-1; 7 positions agree with TRBD1. CDR1 and CDR2 (germline): SGHRS, YFSETQ. The J segment lost 8 bases and the V segment lost 0 bases, leaving 11 bases of the junction unmatched. This CDR3 spans 16 amino acids. For the CDR3, the DNA is TGCGCCAGCAGCTTGGGGACAGGTTTCACAGTCGATGAGCAGTTCTTC. Translated: CASSLGTGFTVDEQFF. The full variable domain, rest sourced from reference TRBV5-1 and TRBJ2-1, is KAGVTQTPRYLIKTRGQQVTLSCSPISGHRSVSWYQQTPGQGLQFLFEYFSETQRNKGNFPGRFSGRQFSNSRSEMNVSTLELGDSALYLCASSLGTGFTVDEQFFGPGTRLTVL.

This chain uses TRBV6-4 with TRBJ1-4; 7 bases agree with TRBD1. V shed 8 bases and J 0 bases; nucleotides not matched to a gene: 15. Germline assignment: CDR1 MRHNA and CDR2 SNTAGT. There are 18 residues in the CDR3. The CDR3, as DNA: TGTGCCAGCGAGATGAGAGGGACAGAAACAACAACTAATGAAAAACTGTTTTTT. It yields the protein CASEMRGTETTTNEKLFF.

The genes are TRBV20-1 and TRBJ1-4, with 7 bases identical to TRBD1. The CDR3 runs to 14 residues. CDR1 is DFQATT, CDR2 SNEGSKA, per germline (reference sequence). The V gene end was trimmed by 6 bases and the J gene end by 5 bases; junction bases not matched to a gene: 9. The CDR3 here is CSARPTGRNEKLFF. The CDR3 DNA reads as TGCAGTGCCAGACCGACAGGGCGGAATGAAAAACTGTTTTTT.

The chain carries TRBV28 and TRBJ2-3, with a possible D match to TRBD2 (5 bases). This CDR3 contains 16 residues. Trimming left V 6 bases short and J 1 base short, with 17 bases between. Germline lookup yields CDR1 MDHEN and CDR2 SYDVKM. CDR3 sequence (DNA): TGTGCCAGCAGCCCAGGAGGAGGTAGCGGCACAGATACGCAGTATTTT. It translates to CASSPGGGSGTDTQYF. Full variable domain (remainder filled in from reference TRBV28 and TRBJ2-3): DVKVTQSSRYLVKRTGEKVFLECVQDMDHENMFWYRQDPGLGLRLIYFSYDVKMKEKGDIPEGYSVSREKKERFSLILESASTNQTSMYLCASSPGGGSGTDTQYFGPGTRLTVL.

This clonotype was detected a few times. The V and J genes are TRBV25-1 and TRBJ2-5; TRBD1 agrees at 7 bases. From germline, CDR1 is MGHDK and CDR2 SYGVNS. The CDR3 consists of 15 residues. The V and J ends lost 4 bases and 5 bases, in that order; junction bases with no gene match: 10. In DNA form, the CDR3 reads TGTGCCAGCAGTGCTCGAGGAAGGGGGCCGGAGACCCAGTACTTC. It translates to CASSARGRGPETQYF. Filled out from reference TRBV25-1 and TRBJ2-5, the complete variable domain reads EADIYQTPRYLVIGTGKKITLECSQTMGHDKMYWYQQDPGMELHLIHYSYGVNSTEKGDLSSESTVSRIRTEHFPLTLESARPSHTSQYLCASSARGRGPETQYFGPGTRLLVL.

A few counts support this clonotype. The V call is TRBV11-2, the J call TRBJ2-3, with a weak D call TRBD2 (6 bases). The CDR3 runs to 14 residues. Germline V lookup: CDR1 SGHAT, CDR2 FQNNGV. Trimming stripped 1 base from V and 3 bases from J, with 8 bases between. The CDR3 here is CASSLARETDTQYF. The CDR3 nucleotides read TGTGCCAGCAGCTTAGCTCGGGAGACAGATACGCAGTATTTT.

This clonotype turned up a few times. This chain connects TRBV7-9 to TRBJ2-5, with 8 bases matching TRBD2. Germline lookup yields CDR1 SEHNR and CDR2 FQNEAQ (reference sequence). The CDR3 length is 15 residues. The junction had 9 bases not matched to a gene; V was cut back by 5 bases and J by 4 bases. CDR3 coding DNA: TGTGCCAGCAGCCCCCCCGGGACTAGGGGAGAGACCCAGTACTTC. It yields the protein CASSPPGTRGETQYF.

This clonotype was recorded at least ten times. The rearrangement uses TRBV7-2 and TRBJ2-2; D possibly corresponds to TRBD1 (6 bases). The germline V and J ends were trimmed by 7 bases and 2 bases, with 11 bases remaining between them. The germline V gene encodes CDR1 SGHTA and CDR2 FQGNSA. The CDR3 contains 14 residues. The CDR3 sequence: CASTGQHNTGELFF. The CDR3 coding sequence is TGTGCCAGCACCGGACAGCATAACACCGGGGAGCTGTTTTTT.

This clonotype has a handful of counts. This chain links TRBV7-9 with TRBJ2-5, with D unclear. The J call may be mistaken, given a closer DNA end match to TRBJ2-1. The CDR3 contains 15 residues. Germline CDR1 and CDR2: SEHNR and FQNEAQ (reference sequence). The CDR3: CASSPREGPRNEQFF. The CDR3 DNA reads as TGTGCCAGCAGCCCCAGAGAAGGGCCGAGGAATGAGCAGTTCTTC.

This sequence joins TRBV5-1 and TRBJ1-4, with D possibly being TRBD1 (6 bases). Trimming left V 0 bases short and J 6 bases short, with 15 bases between. The CDR3 is made up of 16 amino acids. The germline CDR1 and CDR2 sequences are SGHRS and YFSETQ. CDR3 loop: CASSLALRGADEKLFF. CDR3 nucleotide sequence: TGCGCCAGCAGCTTGGCCCTCCGGGGGGCGGATGAAAAACTGTTTTTT. The full variable domain, with the rest looked up from reference TRBV5-1 and TRBJ1-4, is KAGVTQTPRYLIKTRGQQVTLSCSPISGHRSVSWYQQTPGQGLQFLFEYFSETQRNKGNFPGRFSGRQFSNSRSEMNVSTLELGDSALYLCASSLALRGADEKLFFGSGTQLSVL.

This clonotype occurred a few times. The rearrangement uses TRBV6-2 or TRBV6-3 and TRBJ2-3; 8 nucleotides line up with TRBD2. Germline V gene lookup returns CDR1 MNHEY and CDR2 SVGEGT. V lost 6 bases to trimming and J lost 5 bases; unmatched junction nucleotides: 4. The CDR3 runs 13 residues. CDR3 in DNA: TGTGCCAGCAGGGGTAGCGGGAAAGATACGCAGTATTTT. The encoded protein is CASRGSGKDTQYF.

This clonotype was found a few times. V is TRBV6-5 and J is TRBJ2-3, with D maybe TRBD1 (5 bases). The CDR3 loop spans 14 amino acids. Trimming removed 2 bases from V and 6 bases from J, with 12 bases in between. Per the germline V gene, CDR1 is MNHEY and CDR2 is SVGAGI. Here the CDR3 reads CASSYRGRSDTQYF. CDR3 sequence (DNA): TGTGCCAGCAGTTACAGGGGCAGATCCGATACGCAGTATTTT.

This clonotype has a handful of counts. V gene TRBV9 combines with J gene TRBJ2-5; 10 bases fit TRBD2. Trimming cost V 2 bases and J 2 bases; bases outside gene matches: 3. The CDR3 sequence is 15 residues long. Germline V gene lookup returns CDR1 SGDLS and CDR2 YYNGEE. The CDR3 region is CASSVASGRQETQYF. DNA for the CDR3: TGTGCCAGCAGCGTGGCTAGCGGGAGACAAGAGACCCAGTACTTC.

V gene TRBV27 combines with J gene TRBJ2-5; tentative D call: TRBD1 (6 bases). This CDR3 is 13 amino acids long. Deletions cut 6 bases from V and 5 bases from J, with 13 bases between. CDR1 and CDR2 (germline): MNHEY, SMNVEV (reference sequence). The CDR3 nucleotides are TGTGCCAGCAGGACCGGGACACTGGAGACCCAGTACTTC. Translating gives CASRTGTLETQYF.

The chain uses TRBV5-1 and TRBJ1-4; tentative D call: TRBD1 (5 bases). V dropped 0 bases and J dropped 4 bases, with 10 bases sitting between them. The CDR3 spans 15 residues. CDR1 and CDR2 (germline): SGHRS, YFSETQ. The CDR3 loop is CASSLVGGDNEKLFF. Written as DNA, the CDR3 is TGCGCCAGCAGCTTGGTTGGAGGGGATAATGAAAAACTGTTTTTT. Supplemented by reference TRBV5-1 and TRBJ1-4, the full variable domain reads KAGVTQTPRYLIKTRGQQVTLSCSPISGHRSVSWYQQTPGQGLQFLFEYFSETQRNKGNFPGRFSGRQFSNSRSEMNVSTLELGDSALYLCASSLVGGDNEKLFFGSGTQLSVL.

This clonotype was seen more than once but under ten times. The chain carries TRBV5-6 and TRBJ2-5, with D unclear. CDR3 size: 16 residues. Germline V gene lookup returns CDR1 SGHDT and CDR2 YYEEEE. V lost 0 bases, J lost 5 bases, and 17 bases lay in between. CDR3 in DNA: TGTGCCAGCAGCTTGGCCTCCTACTCCCTGGAGGAGACCCAGTACTTC. This encodes CASSLASYSLEETQYF.

This clonotype was recorded a few times. The V and J genes are TRBV6-1 and TRBJ2-3; 12 bases align to TRBD2. The CDR3 has 14 residues. Germline assignment: CDR1 MNHNS and CDR2 SASEGT. With V trimmed by 6 bases and J by 3 bases, 1 base remained unmatched. The CDR3 is CASSGLAGTDTQYF. DNA of the CDR3: TGTGCCAGCAGCGGACTAGCGGGGACAGATACGCAGTATTTT.

This clonotype came up many times. The genes are TRBV28 and TRBJ2-1; TRBD2 aligns across 9 bases. V was clipped by 6 bases and J by 4 bases; unmatched bases: 7. The CDR3 runs to 15 residues. CDR1 is MDHEN, CDR2 SYDVKM, per germline. This chain's CDR3 is CASSRLAEHYNEQFF. The CDR3 DNA sequence: TGTGCCAGCAGCCGACTAGCGGAGCATTACAATGAGCAGTTCTTC.

This chain joins TRBV2 and TRBJ2-1; TRBD2 matches 8 bases. CDR1 is SNHLY, CDR2 FYNNEI, per germline. The CDR3 runs 15 residues. With 7 bases clipped from V and 3 bases from J, the junction kept 8 bases outside the gene matches. In DNA, the CDR3 is TGTGCCAGCAACTTGGCGGGAGGCGGCTACAATGAGCAGTTCTTC. Translation gives CASNLAGGGYNEQFF. The full variable domain, rest sourced from reference TRBV2 and TRBJ2-1, is EPEVTQTPSHQVTQMGQEVILRCVPISNHLYFYWYRQILGQKVEFLVSFYNNEISEKSEIFDDQFSVERPDGSNFTLKIRSTKLEDSAMYFCASNLAGGGYNEQFFGPGTRLTVL.

This clonotype was seen a handful of times. The chain uses TRBV2 and TRBJ2-7, with D possibly matching TRBD2 (7 bases). Trimming shortened V by 6 bases and J by 5 bases, and 17 bases separated the two germline ends. Germline V gene sequence: CDR1 SNHLY, CDR2 FYNNEI. The CDR3 is 14 residues long. CDR3 in DNA: TGTGCCAGCAGAAGAGGGGGAGGGACCGACGAGCAGTACTTC. The encoded protein is CASRRGGGTDEQYF.

The rearrangement joins TRBV6-5 to TRBJ2-5; D might be TRBD1 or TRBD2, each matching 5 bases. The assigned J gene may be wrong: the sequence end matches TRBJ2-7 better. The CDR3 has 14 amino acids. Per the germline V gene, CDR1 is MNHEY and CDR2 is SVGAGI. CDR3 coding DNA: TGTGCCAGCGGGGGAACCGCAGGTAACTACGAGCAGTACTTC. Protein product: CASGGTAGNYEQYF.

The rearrangement links TRBV7-2 to TRBJ1-4; TRBD1 aligns across 12 bases. Germline V CDR1 and CDR2: SGHTA, FQGNSA. The V segment lost 2 bases and the J segment 6 bases; nucleotides outside the gene matches: 7. This CDR3 is built from 17 residues. This CDR3 reads CASSLTGTGGAHEKLFF. Written as DNA, the CDR3 is TGTGCCAGCAGCTTAACCGGGACAGGGGGCGCTCATGAAAAACTGTTTTTT.

This clonotype was counted only a few times. The genes are TRBV6-5 and TRBJ2-2; 11 nucleotides agree with TRBD2. CDR3 length: 17 amino acids. Trimming at V came to 2 bases and at J to 1 base, leaving 3 bases not matched to a gene. Germline V gene data show CDR1 as MNHEY and CDR2 as SVGAGI. The CDR3 protein is CASSYGTSGRNTGELFF. The CDR3 bases are TGTGCCAGCAGTTACGGTACTAGCGGGAGGAACACCGGGGAGCTGTTTTTT.